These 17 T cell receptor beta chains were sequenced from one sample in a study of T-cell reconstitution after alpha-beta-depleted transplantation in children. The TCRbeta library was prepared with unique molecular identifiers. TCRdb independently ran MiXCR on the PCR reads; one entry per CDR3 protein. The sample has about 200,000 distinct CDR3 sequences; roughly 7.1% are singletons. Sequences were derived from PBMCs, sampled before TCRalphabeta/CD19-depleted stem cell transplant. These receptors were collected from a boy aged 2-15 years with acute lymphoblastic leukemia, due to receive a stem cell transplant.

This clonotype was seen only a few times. The CDR3 bases are TGTGCCAGCAGCTTACCGGGGAACGGAAACACCATATATTTT. This encodes CASSLPGNGNTIYF. The V and J genes are TRBV11-2 and TRBJ1-3; no clear D. V lost 2 bases and J 4 bases, leaving 9 bases between the germline ends. The CDR3 extends over 14 amino acids. Germline CDR1 reads SGHAT; CDR2 reads FQNNGV.

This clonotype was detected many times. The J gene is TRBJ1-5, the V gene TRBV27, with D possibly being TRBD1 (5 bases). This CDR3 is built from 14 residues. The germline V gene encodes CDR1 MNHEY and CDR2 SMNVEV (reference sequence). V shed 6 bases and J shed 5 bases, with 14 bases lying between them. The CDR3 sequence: CASRRAGVHQPQHF. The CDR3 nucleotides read TGTGCCAGCAGACGTGCGGGGGTGCATCAGCCCCAGCATTTT.

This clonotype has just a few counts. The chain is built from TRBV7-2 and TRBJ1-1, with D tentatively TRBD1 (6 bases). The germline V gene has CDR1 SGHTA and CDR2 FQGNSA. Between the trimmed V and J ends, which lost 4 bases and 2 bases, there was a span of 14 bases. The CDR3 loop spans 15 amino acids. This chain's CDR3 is CASSSRDILNTEAFF. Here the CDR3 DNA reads TGTGCCAGCAGCTCCCGGGACATATTAAACACTGAAGCTTTCTTT.

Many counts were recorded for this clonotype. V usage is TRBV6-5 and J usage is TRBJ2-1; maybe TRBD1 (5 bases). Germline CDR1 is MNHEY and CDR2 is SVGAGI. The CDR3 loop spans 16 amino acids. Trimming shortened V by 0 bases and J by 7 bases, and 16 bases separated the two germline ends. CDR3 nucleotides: TGTGCCAGCAGTTACTCAGTTGGTGGGGCCTGGAATGAGCAGTTCTTC. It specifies CASSYSVGGAWNEQFF.

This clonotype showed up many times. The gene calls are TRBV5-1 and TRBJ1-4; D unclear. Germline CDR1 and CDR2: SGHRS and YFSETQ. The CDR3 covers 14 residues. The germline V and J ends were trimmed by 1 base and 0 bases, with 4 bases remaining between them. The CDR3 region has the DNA TGCGCCAGCAGCTTGACACCAACTAATGAAAAACTGTTTTTT. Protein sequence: CASSLTPTNEKLFF.

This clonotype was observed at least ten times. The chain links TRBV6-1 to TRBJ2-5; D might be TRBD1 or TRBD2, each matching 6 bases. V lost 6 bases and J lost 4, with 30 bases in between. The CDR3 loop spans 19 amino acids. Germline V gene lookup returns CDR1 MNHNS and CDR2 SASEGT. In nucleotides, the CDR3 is TGTGCCAGCAGACCTAAATATGGAAACTCCCGGGGGCCGGGAGAGACCCAGTACTTC. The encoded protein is CASRPKYGNSRGPGETQYF.

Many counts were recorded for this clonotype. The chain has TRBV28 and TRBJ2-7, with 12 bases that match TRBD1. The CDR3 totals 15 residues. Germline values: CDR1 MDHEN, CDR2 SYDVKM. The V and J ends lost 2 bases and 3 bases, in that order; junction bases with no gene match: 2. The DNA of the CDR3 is TGTGCCAGCAGTTTAGGGACAGGGGGCAACTACGAGCAGTACTTC. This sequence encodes CASSLGTGGNYEQYF. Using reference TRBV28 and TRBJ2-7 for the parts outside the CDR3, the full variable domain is DVKVTQSSRYLVKRTGEKVFLECVQDMDHENMFWYRQDPGLGLRLIYFSYDVKMKEKGDIPEGYSVSREKKERFSLILESASTNQTSMYLCASSLGTGGNYEQYFGPGTRLTVT.

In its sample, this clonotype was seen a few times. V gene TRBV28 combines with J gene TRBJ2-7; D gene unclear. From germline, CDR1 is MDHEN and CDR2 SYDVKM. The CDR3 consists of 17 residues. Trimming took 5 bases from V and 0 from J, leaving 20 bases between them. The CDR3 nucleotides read TGTGCCAGCAGTGGGATGCAGGCGCCAGCTTTCTCCTACGAGCAGTACTTC. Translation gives CASSGMQAPAFSYEQYF.

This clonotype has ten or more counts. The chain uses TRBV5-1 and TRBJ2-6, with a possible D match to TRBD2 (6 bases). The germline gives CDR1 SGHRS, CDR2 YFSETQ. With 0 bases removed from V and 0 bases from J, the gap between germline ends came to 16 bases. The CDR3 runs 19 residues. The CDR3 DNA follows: TGCGCCAGCAGCTTGGAGGGAGGCGCAGGACCCTCTGGGGCCAACGTCCTGACTTTC. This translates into CASSLEGGAGPSGANVLTF.

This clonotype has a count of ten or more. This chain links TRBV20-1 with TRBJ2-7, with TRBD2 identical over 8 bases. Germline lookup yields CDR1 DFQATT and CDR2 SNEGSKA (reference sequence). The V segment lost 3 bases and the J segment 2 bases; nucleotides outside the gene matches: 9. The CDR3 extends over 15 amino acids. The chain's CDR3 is CSASRLGLGTYEQYF. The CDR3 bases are TGCAGTGCTAGCCGGCTGGGACTAGGGACCTACGAGCAGTACTTC.

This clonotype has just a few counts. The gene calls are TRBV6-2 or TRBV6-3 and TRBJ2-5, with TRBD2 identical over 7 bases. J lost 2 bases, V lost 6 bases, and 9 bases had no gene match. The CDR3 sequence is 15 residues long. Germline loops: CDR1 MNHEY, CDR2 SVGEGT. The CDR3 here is CASRRGLGGQETQYF. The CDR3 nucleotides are TGTGCCAGCAGGAGGGGCCTGGGGGGGCAAGAGACCCAGTACTTC.

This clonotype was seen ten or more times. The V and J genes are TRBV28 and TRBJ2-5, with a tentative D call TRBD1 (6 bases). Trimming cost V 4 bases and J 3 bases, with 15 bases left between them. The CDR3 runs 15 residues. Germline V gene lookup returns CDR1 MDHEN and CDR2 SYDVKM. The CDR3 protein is CASSSLGAGKETQYF. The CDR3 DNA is TGTGCCAGCAGTTCCCTGGGGGCGGGTAAAGAGACCCAGTACTTC. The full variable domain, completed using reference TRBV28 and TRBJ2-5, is DVKVTQSSRYLVKRTGEKVFLECVQDMDHENMFWYRQDPGLGLRLIYFSYDVKMKEKGDIPEGYSVSREKKERFSLILESASTNQTSMYLCASSSLGAGKETQYFGPGTRLLVL.

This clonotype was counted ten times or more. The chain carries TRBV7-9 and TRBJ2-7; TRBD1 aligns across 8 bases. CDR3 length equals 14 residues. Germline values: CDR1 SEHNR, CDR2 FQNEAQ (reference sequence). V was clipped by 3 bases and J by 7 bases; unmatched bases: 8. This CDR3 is CASSFGDRYNEQYF. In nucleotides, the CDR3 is TGTGCCAGCAGCTTTGGGGACAGGTATAATGAGCAGTACTTC. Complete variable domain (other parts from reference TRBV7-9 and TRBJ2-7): DTGVSQNPRHKITKRGQNVTFRCDPISEHNRLYWYRQTLGQGPEFLTYFQNEAQLEKSRLLSDRFSAERPKGSFSTLEIQRTEQGDSAMYLCASSFGDRYNEQYFGPGTRLTVT.

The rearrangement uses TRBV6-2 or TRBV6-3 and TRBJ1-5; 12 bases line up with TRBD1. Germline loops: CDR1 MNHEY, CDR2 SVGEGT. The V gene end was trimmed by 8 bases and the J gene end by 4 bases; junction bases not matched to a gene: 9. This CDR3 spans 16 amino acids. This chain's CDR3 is CASPQPGQGANQPQHF. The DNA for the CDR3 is TGTGCCAGCCCACAACCGGGACAGGGGGCGAATCAGCCCCAGCATTTT.

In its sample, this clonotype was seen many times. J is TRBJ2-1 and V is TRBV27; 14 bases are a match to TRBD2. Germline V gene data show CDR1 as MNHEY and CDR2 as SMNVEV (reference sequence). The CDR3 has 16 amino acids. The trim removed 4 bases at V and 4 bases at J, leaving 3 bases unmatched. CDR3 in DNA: TGTGCCAGCAGTTCAGGGACTAGCGGGGGATACAATGAGCAGTTCTTC. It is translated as CASSSGTSGGYNEQFF.

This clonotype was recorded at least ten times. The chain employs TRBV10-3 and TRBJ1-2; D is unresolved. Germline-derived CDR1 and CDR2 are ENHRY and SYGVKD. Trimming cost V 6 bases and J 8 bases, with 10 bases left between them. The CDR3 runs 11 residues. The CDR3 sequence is CAIRGGWGYTF. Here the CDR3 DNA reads TGTGCCATCAGGGGCGGTTGGGGCTACACCTTC.

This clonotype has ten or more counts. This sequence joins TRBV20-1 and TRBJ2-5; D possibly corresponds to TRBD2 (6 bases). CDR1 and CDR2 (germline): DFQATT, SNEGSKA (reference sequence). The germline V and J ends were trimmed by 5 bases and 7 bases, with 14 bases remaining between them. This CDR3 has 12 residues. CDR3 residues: CSALAELGTQYF. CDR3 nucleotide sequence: TGCAGTGCTTTAGCGGAACTAGGGACCCAGTACTTC.